Listed below are T cell receptor beta chains from one sample, sequenced in a study of graft-versus-host responses after intestinal transplantation. Using immunoSEQ multiplex PCR, the repertoire was profiled, and TCRdb retains in-frame clones only, with some absent. Among 90,000 to 130,000 clones listed, 93% were seen once. These TCRs' antigens remain unknown. The source was unstimulated CD8+ T cells sorted from spleen or lymph node cells, collected before transplant. The origin of the receptors is a human donor who was the organ donor for an intestinal transplant. The CDR3 runs from the conserved cysteine through the conserved F or W. The D gene is left open where the match is weak. Clone size, where shown, is once, few, many, or a class for clones that have expanded.

V gene	D gene	J gene	clone size	CDR3 DNA	CDR3 protein
TRBV18	NA	TRBJ2-2	NA	TGTGCCAGCTCACCGTCTACCGGGGAGCTGTTTTTT	CASSPSTGELFF
TRBV18	NA	TRBJ2-7	once	TGTGCCGGCTCCCCTAATGACTTC	CAGSPNDF
TRBV12-5	NA	TRBJ1-5	NA	TGTGCTAGTGGTTTGGCCGGGGTGGGCAATCAGCCCCAGCATTTT	CASGLAGVGNQPQHF
TRBV9	TRBD1	TRBJ1-1	NA	TGTGCCAGCTCCGGGACAGGGGATAGCATGAACACTGAAGCTTTCTTT	CASSGTGDSMNTEAFF
TRBV6-5	NA	TRBJ1-5	NA	TGTGCCAGCAGTTACGTTTCGGCGCAGCCCCAGCATTTT	CASSYVSAQPQHF
TRBV20-1	NA	TRBJ2-1	NA	TGCAGTGCTAGAGGCGGGGATGAGCAGTTCTTC	CSARGGDEQFF
TRBV5-4	TRBD2	TRBJ2-3	NA	TGTGCCAGCAGCACCGCCGGGACTAGCCTTAGCACAGATACGCAGTATTTT	CASSTAGTSLSTDTQYF
TRBV9	NA	TRBJ2-2	NA	TGTGCCAGCAGCGTAGGAGGCGGGGAGCTGTTTTTT	CASSVGGGELFF
TRBV7-8	NA	TRBJ2-3	NA	TGTGCCAGCAGCTTATTCTCAGATACGCAGTATTTT	CASSLFSDTQYF
TRBV19	NA	TRBJ2-1	NA	TGTGCCAGTGCCCCGGGCAGCTCCTACAATGAGCAGTTCTTC	CASAPGSSYNEQFF
TRBV7-2	TRBD1	TRBJ1-3	NA	TGTGCCAGCAGCTTCAACAGGGGGCCCGGAAACACCATATATTTT	CASSFNRGPGNTIYF
TRBV27	TRBD1	TRBJ2-7	NA	TGTGCCAGCAGTTGGGGACAGGGGGCGCGCGAGCAGTACTTC	CASSWGQGAREQYF
TRBV9	TRBD1	TRBJ2-2	once	TGTGCCAGCAGCGTAGCTCGGCGGTCGGGGGACAGGGGGGGCCCCGGGGAGCTGTTTTTT	CASSVARRSGDRGGPGELFF
TRBV5-8	NA	TRBJ1-5	NA	TGTGCCAGCAGCTTGCGTCAGGGGTTGGGCAATCAGCCCCAGCATTTT	CASSLRQGLGNQPQHF
TRBV15	NA	TRBJ2-7	NA	TGTGCCACCAGCAGAGAGGCGGGCCAGTCCTACGAGCAGTACTTC	CATSREAGQSYEQYF
TRBV29-1	NA	TRBJ2-7	NA	TGCAGCGTTTCGGGAGTTCGGGATGGGGAGCAGTACTTC	CSVSGVRDGEQYF
TRBV9	TRBD2	TRBJ2-3	NA	TGTGCCAGCAACAGCGGGGCCACAGATACGCAGTATTTT	CASNSGATDTQYF
TRBV7-9	TRBD2	TRBJ2-5	NA	TGTGCCAGCAGCCCCACGACTAGCCCGCAAGAGACCCAGTACTTC	CASSPTTSPQETQYF
TRBV7-2	NA	TRBJ2-7	NA	TGTGCCAGCAGCTTAGACAGGGAGACCGAGCAGTACTTC	CASSLDRETEQYF
TRBV11-2	TRBD2	TRBJ2-1	once	TGTGCCAGCAGCCAGCAACTAGCGGGAGACCTGTATGAGCAGTTCTTC	CASSQQLAGDLYEQFF
TRBV5-1	NA	TRBJ2-1	NA	TGCGCCAGTAGGGCAGGACTACCAGGAGATGAGCAGTTCTTC	CASRAGLPGDEQFF
TRBV4-1	TRBD1	TRBJ2-7	NA	TGCGCCAGCAGCCATGTCGGGACAGGTCGGTACGAGCAGTACTTC	CASSHVGTGRYEQYF
TRBV4-3	NA	TRBJ2-1	NA	TGCGCCAGCAGCCAAGATCGGTCAGGGCCCATCTCCTACAATGAGCAGTTCTTC	CASSQDRSGPISYNEQFF
TRBV4-1	NA	TRBJ2-1	once	TGCGCCAGCAGCCCCTGGGAGGCGTACAATGAGCAGTTCTTC	CASSPWEAYNEQFF
TRBV7-2	NA	TRBJ2-1	NA	TGTGCCAGCAGCCCCCCCAGGGGCAGCGGGTTCTACTACAATGAGCAGTTCTTC	CASSPPRGSGFYYNEQFF
TRBV28	TRBD2	TRBJ2-7	NA	TGTGCCAGCAGTTGGGATCCTGGGCTAGCGGGAGGGCCGAGGTCCTACGAGCAGTACTTC	CASSWDPGLAGGPRSYEQYF
TRBV28	NA	TRBJ1-3	NA	TGTGCCAGCAGTACAGTACCTCACTCTGGAAACACCATATATTTT	CASSTVPHSGNTIYF
TRBV6-6	NA	TRBJ2-2	few	TGTGCCAGCAGGCTCACAGGGACCGGGGAGCTGTTTTTT	CASRLTGTGELFF
TRBV2	TRBD1	TRBJ1-5	NA	TGTGCCAGCAGTGTAGGTGATATCGGACAGGGTAGCAATCAGCCCCAGCATTTT	CASSVGDIGQGSNQPQHF
TRBV5-1	NA	TRBJ2-7	NA	TGCGCCAGCAGCTACCGGGACCCAAACTACGAGCAGTACTTC	CASSYRDPNYEQYF
TRBV11-3	NA	TRBJ2-5	NA	TGTGCCAGCAGCTCAGGGACGGGAGAGACCCAGTACTTC	CASSSGTGETQYF
TRBV27	NA	TRBJ2-7	NA	TGTGCCAGCAGTTCGAGGTGGGGACCGTACCACGAGCAGTACTTC	CASSSRWGPYHEQYF
TRBV6-1	NA	TRBJ2-1	NA	TGTGCCAGCAGTGAACCAGGTTACAATGAGCAGTTCTTC	CASSEPGYNEQFF
TRBV6-5	NA	TRBJ1-1	NA	TGTGCCAGCCGGGGCACTGAAGCTTTCTTT	CASRGTEAFF
TRBV29-1	TRBD2	TRBJ2-3	NA	TGCAGCGTTGGGACTAGCGATTACACAGATACGCAGTATTTT	CSVGTSDYTDTQYF
TRBV29-1	NA	TRBJ2-7	NA	TGCAGCGTTAAGACCGGGAACACCTACGAGCAGTACTTC	CSVKTGNTYEQYF
TRBV7-9	NA	TRBJ1-1	NA	TGTGCCAGCAGCCTCGGAGGACAGATGGGCGCTTTCTTT	CASSLGGQMGAFF
TRBV4-1	TRBD2	TRBJ2-7	NA	TGCGCCAGCAGCTTCCTAGCGGGAGGGTCCTACGAGCAGTACTTC	CASSFLAGGSYEQYF
TRBV9	TRBD2	TRBJ2-2	NA	TGTGCCAGCAGCAGCGGGAGCACCGGGGAGCTGTTTTTT	CASSSGSTGELFF
TRBV7-8	NA	TRBJ2-5	NA	TGTGCCAGCAGCTCTCTAGGGGTGAGGCTGGAGACCCAGTACTTC	CASSSLGVRLETQYF
TRBV27	NA	TRBJ2-3	NA	TGTGCCAGCAGTCCTCTGGACTACCATAGCACAGATACGCAGTATTTT	CASSPLDYHSTDTQYF
TRBV28	NA	TRBJ2-7	NA	TGTGCCAGCAGTGGGGTCCGGGGACAAAGATACGAGCAGTACTTC	CASSGVRGQRYEQYF
TRBV5-4	NA	TRBJ1-2	NA	TGTGCCAGCAGTCAGGGGAACTATGGCTACACCTTC	CASSQGNYGYTF
TRBV19	TRBD1	TRBJ2-1	NA	TGTGCCAGTAGTATTTTCTTGACGATCGGGACAGGGTTCAATGAGCAGTTCTTC	CASSIFLTIGTGFNEQFF
TRBV4-1	NA	TRBJ1-4	few	TGCGCCAGCAGGGAGGTAACTAATGAAAAACTGTTTTTT	CASREVTNEKLFF
TRBV7-9	NA	TRBJ2-3	NA	TGTGCCAGCAGCACCAGGGTGGAGAGCACAGATACGCAGTATTTT	CASSTRVESTDTQYF
TRBV4-1	NA	TRBJ1-1	once	TGCGCCAGCAGCCAAGTCAAGTTGAACACTGAAGCTTTCTTT	CASSQVKLNTEAFF
TRBV28	NA	TRBJ2-1	once	TGTGCCAGCAGTTCAATTGCGGCGCTCCGTAGGCAGTTCTTC	CASSSIAALRRQFF
TRBV27	TRBD2	TRBJ2-1	NA	TGTGCCAGCACCACCTTTGCTAGCGGGACCTACAATGAGCAGTTCTTC	CASTTFASGTYNEQFF
TRBV4-1	TRBD2	TRBJ2-1	NA	TGCGCCAGCAGCCGGACTAGCTACAATGAGCAGTTCTTC	CASSRTSYNEQFF
TRBV6-5	NA	TRBJ1-4	few	TGTGCCAGCAGTTACTCAGGGCAGGTTAATGAAAAACTGTTTTTT	CASSYSGQVNEKLFF
TRBV27	NA	TRBJ2-1	NA	TGTGCCAGCAGTTACCTTCCGGCGGGAACGAACAATGAGCAGTTCTTC	CASSYLPAGTNNEQFF
TRBV11-2	NA	TRBJ2-7	NA	TGTGCCAGCAGCTTAGGGGGCTCCTACGAGCAGTACTTC	CASSLGGSYEQYF
TRBV5-4	NA	TRBJ2-7	NA	TGTGCCAGCAGCTTAGGAGACGGTACCTACGAGCAGTACTTC	CASSLGDGTYEQYF
TRBV18	NA	TRBJ1-2	NA	TGTGCCAGCTCAAGGACCATGCAGGGCTACACCTTC	CASSRTMQGYTF
TRBV5-4	NA	TRBJ2-1	NA	TGTGCCAGCAGCCTGGGTCTCTACAATGAGCAGTTCTTC	CASSLGLYNEQFF
TRBV9	NA	TRBJ1-2	NA	TGTGCCAGCAGCGTAGGGTCCAAAGCTAACTATGGCTACACCTTC	CASSVGSKANYGYTF
TRBV5-6	TRBD2	TRBJ2-7	NA	TGTGCCAGCAGCGACGGACTAGTGGCCTACGAGCAGTACTTC	CASSDGLVAYEQYF
TRBV28	NA	TRBJ1-5	NA	TGTGCCAGCAGGGATGGTGGGGTAGGCTTT	CASRDGGVGF
TRBV28	NA	TRBJ1-4	NA	TGTGCCAGCAGTTCTCAGGGACCGGTAGATGAAAAACTGTTTTTT	CASSSQGPVDEKLFF